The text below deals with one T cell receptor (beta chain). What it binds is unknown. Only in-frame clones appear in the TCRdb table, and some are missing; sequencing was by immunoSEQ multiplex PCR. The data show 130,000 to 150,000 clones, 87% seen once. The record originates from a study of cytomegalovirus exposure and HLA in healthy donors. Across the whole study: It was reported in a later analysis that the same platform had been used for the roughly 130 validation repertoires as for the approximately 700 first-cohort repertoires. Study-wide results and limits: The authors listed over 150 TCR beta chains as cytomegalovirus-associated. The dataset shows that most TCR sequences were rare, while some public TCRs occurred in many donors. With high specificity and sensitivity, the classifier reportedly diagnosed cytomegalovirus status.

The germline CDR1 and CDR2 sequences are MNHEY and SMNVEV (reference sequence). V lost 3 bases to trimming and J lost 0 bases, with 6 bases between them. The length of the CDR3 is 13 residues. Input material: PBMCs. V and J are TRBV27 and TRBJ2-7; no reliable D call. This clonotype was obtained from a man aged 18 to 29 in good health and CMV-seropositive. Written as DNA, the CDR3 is TGTGCCAGCAGTTTTCTCAGCTCCTACGAGCAGTACTTC. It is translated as CASSFLSSYEQYF.